This T cell receptor beta chain was found in a study of blood T cell repertoires in COVID-19. This table comes from immunoSEQ multiplex PCR, and its TCRdb copy is limited to in-frame clones, with some not included. This sample has fewer than 300,000 clones; approximately 90% occur once, and the top ten carry about 1.1%. The germline V gene encodes CDR1 SGHTA and CDR2 FQGNSA. J lost 2 bases, V lost 1 base, and 8 bases had no gene match. The CDR3 is 17 amino acids. The sequenced sample consisted of PBMCs or T cells enriched from blood (not recorded which). This sequence was found in a woman aged 25 to 45 who had recovered from COVID-19. The chain carries TRBV7-2 and TRBJ2-7; 10 bases are shared with TRBD2. This chain's CDR3 is CASSLVPFGLAAYEQYF. CDR3 nucleotide sequence: TGTGCCAGCAGCTTAGTCCCTTTTGGACTAGCGGCCTACGAGCAGTACTTC. The full variable domain, rest sourced from reference TRBV7-2 and TRBJ2-7, is GAGVSQSPSNKVTEKGKDVELRCDPISGHTALYWYRQSLGQGLEFLIYFQGNSAPDKSGLPSDRFSAERTGGSVSTLTIQRTQQEDSAVYLCASSLVPFGLAAYEQYFGPGTRLTVT.